Listed below are T cell receptor beta chains from one sample, sequenced in a study of beta chain features in type 1 diabetes. The method was immunoSEQ multiplex PCR; TCRdb's version includes in-frame clones alone and lacks a portion of them. The sample lists 240,000 or so clones; approximately 14% were seen once. Material: naive CD4+ T cells from blood. These receptor sequences come from a young man with type 1 diabetes. The CDR3 runs from the conserved cysteine through the conserved F or W. The D gene is left open where the match is weak. Rows may omit the clone size; those that give it use once, few, many or a size class.

V gene	J gene	clone size	D gene	CDR3 DNA	CDR3 protein
TRBV7-2	TRBJ2-3	NA	NA	TGTGCCAGCAGCTTAGGGCTTGTGGCCAATACGCAGTATTTT	CASSLGLVANTQYF
TRBV30	TRBJ1-2	NA	NA	TGTGCCTGGAGTAGCATTACTTATGGCTACACCTTC	CAWSSITYGYTF
TRBV27	TRBJ1-5	few	NA	TGTGCCAGCGCAGGGGTTGGCAATCAGCCCCAGCATTTT	CASAGVGNQPQHF
TRBV6-5	TRBJ2-7	few	TRBD2	TGTGCCAGCAGTTACTCGCGGGGGGGTACCTACGAGCAGTACTTC	CASSYSRGGTYEQYF
TRBV5-6	TRBJ2-7	NA	TRBD1	TGTGCCAGCAGCTTGGGGGACAGGGGGCTATACGAGCAGTACTTC	CASSLGDRGLYEQYF
TRBV5-6	TRBJ1-6	NA	NA	TGTGCCAGCTCTCTCGTTAGCTCCTATAATTCACCCCTCCACTTT	CASSLVSSYNSPLHF
TRBV7-8	TRBJ2-1	NA	TRBD2	TGTGCCAGCAGCTTAGCGGGGACTAGCGAGTTCTTC	CASSLAGTSEFF
TRBV5-1	TRBJ2-5	NA	TRBD2	TGCGCCAGCAGCCGGACTAGCGGGAGGGCCTTAGGCCAAGAGACCCAGTACTTC	CASSRTSGRALGQETQYF
TRBV5-6	TRBJ2-7	few	TRBD2	TGTGCCAGCAGCTTAAAAGGCGCTAGCGGGGAAACTAGACAGTACTTC	CASSLKGASGETRQYF
TRBV9	TRBJ2-1	NA	TRBD1	TGTGCCAGCAGCGTAGTCGGACAGGGTGGCGAGCAGTTCTTC	CASSVVGQGGEQFF
TRBV5-1	TRBJ2-7	few	NA	TGCGCCAGCAGCATCGGACAGGAGGGGATCTACGAGCAGTACTTC	CASSIGQEGIYEQYF
TRBV7-2	TRBJ2-7	few	TRBD2	TGTGCCAGCACCCTAGGGACTAGCGGGAGTCACGAGCAGTACTTC	CASTLGTSGSHEQYF
TRBV2	TRBJ1-2	NA	TRBD1	TGTGCCAGCAGTCGGGACAGCCAAACACGGACCTTC	CASSRDSQTRTF
TRBV28	TRBJ1-5	few	NA	TGTGCCAGCAGTTTACAGGGACAACAGCCCCAGCATTTT	CASSLQGQQPQHF
TRBV5-4	TRBJ2-2	NA	NA	TGTGCCAGCAGCTTGCGAGAGAGAGGAGTCGGGGAGCTGTTTTTT	CASSLRERGVGELFF
TRBV19	TRBJ2-6	few	TRBD1	TGTGCCAGTAGGCGACAGGGGGCGACTGGGGCCAACGTCCTGACTTTC	CASRRQGATGANVLTF
TRBV7-9	TRBJ2-7	NA	TRBD2	TGTGCCAGCAGCTCCCTTAGCGGGATCGACTACGAGCAGTACTTC	CASSSLSGIDYEQYF
TRBV29-1	TRBJ2-7	few	TRBD1	TGCAGCGCCGGGACAGGGGGATCCTACGAGCAGTACTTC	CSAGTGGSYEQYF
TRBV7-8	TRBJ2-6	few	NA	TGTGCCAGCAGCTTAGAGAGGTCTAGCAGCTCTGGGGCCAACGTCCTGACTTTC	CASSLERSSSSGANVLTF
TRBV11-2	TRBJ2-1	few	TRBD2	TGTGCCAGCAGCTTCCACCGCGGGACTACCAACAATGAGCAGTTCTTC	CASSFHRGTTNNEQFF
TRBV12-5	TRBJ2-1	few	NA	TGTGCTAGTGGTTTGCCTAGGGGTCTTCAGCAGTTCTTC	CASGLPRGLQQFF
TRBV9	TRBJ2-3	NA	TRBD2	TGTGCCAGCAGCGGGACTAGCGGACTCACAGATACGCAGTATTTT	CASSGTSGLTDTQYF
TRBV5-1	TRBJ1-5	NA	NA	TGCGCCAGCAGCCCGGGGGATAACGGGGAGCCCCAGCATTTT	CASSPGDNGEPQHF
TRBV7-9	TRBJ2-7	NA	NA	TGTGCCAGCAGCTTGAGACTAGAGTCGATCTACGAGCAGTACTTC	CASSLRLESIYEQYF
TRBV14	TRBJ1-1	NA	NA	TGTGCCAGCAGCCCGGGACTGATGAACACTGAAGCTTTCTTT	CASSPGLMNTEAFF
TRBV29-1	TRBJ2-3	few	TRBD2	TGCAACGTTGAGGAACTAGCGGGGGACCCAGGTCCGCAGTATTTT	CNVEELAGDPGPQYF
TRBV30	TRBJ1-2	NA	TRBD1	TGTGCCTGGCATATCCGGGACAGGGGGAACTATGGCTACACCTTC	CAWHIRDRGNYGYTF
TRBV7-9	TRBJ1-4	NA	NA	TGTGCCAGCAGCTATCGGCAGGGAAATGAAAAACTGTTTTTT	CASSYRQGNEKLFF
TRBV6-1	TRBJ1-1	NA	TRBD1	TGTGCCAGCACCAAGGACAGGGGCGGCACTGAAGCTTTCTTT	CASTKDRGGTEAFF
TRBV10-3	TRBJ2-1	NA	NA	TGTGCCACCGGTGGGTCGGGAGTACCCTACAATGAGCAGTTCTTC	CATGGSGVPYNEQFF
TRBV5-4	TRBJ2-7	few	NA	TGTGCCAGCAGCGAAGAGGCCCAAAGAGACGAGCAGTACTTC	CASSEEAQRDEQYF